This T cell receptor (beta chain) was captured by sequencing in a study of early T cells in non-severe SARS-CoV-2 infection. Study as a whole: Sequencing of unsorted whole blood was done on bulk RNA, leaving chains unpaired.

The study, taken as a whole, reports: Sequences matched to VDJdb favored anti-spike CD8 responses, while private and CD4 specificities were missed.

Germline lookup yields CDR1 KGHSH and CDR2 LQKENI. Trimming shortened V by 0 bases and J by 0 bases, and 6 bases separated the two germline ends. This CDR3 has 15 amino acids. Individually, cDNA molecules had unique molecular identifiers attached to them. TCRdb itself ran the 5' RACE reads through MiXCR, one entry per CDR3 protein. The sample holds 27,000 or so distinct CDR3 sequences; about 2.9% are singletons and the top ten take over 0.65%. As regards this clonotype: The antigen remains undetermined.

Source material: whole blood. This receptor was identified in an adult who was a healthcare worker with PCR-confirmed SARS-CoV-2 infection or an uninfected control (not recorded which). The chain joins TRBV18 to TRBJ1-3, with D hard to call. The CDR3 nucleotides are TGTGCCAGCTCACCACCCGAGAGCTCTGGAAACACCATATATTTT. This codes for CASSPPESSGNTIYF.